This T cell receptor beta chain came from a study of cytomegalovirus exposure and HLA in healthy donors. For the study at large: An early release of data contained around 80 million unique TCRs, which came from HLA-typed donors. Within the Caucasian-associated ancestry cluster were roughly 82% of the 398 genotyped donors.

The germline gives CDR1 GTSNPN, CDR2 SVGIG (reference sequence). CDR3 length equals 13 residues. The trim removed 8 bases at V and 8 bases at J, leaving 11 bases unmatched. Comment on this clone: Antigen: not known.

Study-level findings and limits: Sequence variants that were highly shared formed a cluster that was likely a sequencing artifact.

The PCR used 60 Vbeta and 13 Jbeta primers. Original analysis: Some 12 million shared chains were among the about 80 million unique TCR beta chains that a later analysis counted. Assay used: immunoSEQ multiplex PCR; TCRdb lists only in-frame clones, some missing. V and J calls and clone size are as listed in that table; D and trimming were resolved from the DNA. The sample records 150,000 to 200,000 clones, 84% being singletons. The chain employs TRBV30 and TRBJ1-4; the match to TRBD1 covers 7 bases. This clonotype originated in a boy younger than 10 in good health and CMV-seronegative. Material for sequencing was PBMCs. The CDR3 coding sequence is TGTGCCGGATACAGGGGAAGTAGGGAAAAACTGTTTTTT. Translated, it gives CAGYRGSREKLFF.